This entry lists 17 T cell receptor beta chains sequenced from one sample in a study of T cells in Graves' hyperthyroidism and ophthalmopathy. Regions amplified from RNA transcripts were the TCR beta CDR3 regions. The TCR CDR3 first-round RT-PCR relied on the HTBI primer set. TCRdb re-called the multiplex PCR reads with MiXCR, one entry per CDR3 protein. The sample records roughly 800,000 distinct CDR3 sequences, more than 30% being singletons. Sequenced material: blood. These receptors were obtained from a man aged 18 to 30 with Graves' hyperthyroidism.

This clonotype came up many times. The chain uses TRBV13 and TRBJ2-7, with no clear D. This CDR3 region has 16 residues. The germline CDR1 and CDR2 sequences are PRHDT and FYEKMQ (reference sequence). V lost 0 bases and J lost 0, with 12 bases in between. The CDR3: CASSLGGGLSSYEQYF. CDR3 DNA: TGTGCCAGCAGCTTAGGAGGTGGGTTGAGCTCCTACGAGCAGTACTTC. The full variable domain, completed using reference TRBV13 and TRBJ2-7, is AAGVIQSPRHLIKEKRETATLKCYPIPRHDTVYWYQQGPGQDPQFLISFYEKMQSDKGSIPDRFSAQQFSDYHSELNMSSLELGDSALYFCASSLGGGLSSYEQYFGPGTRLTVT.

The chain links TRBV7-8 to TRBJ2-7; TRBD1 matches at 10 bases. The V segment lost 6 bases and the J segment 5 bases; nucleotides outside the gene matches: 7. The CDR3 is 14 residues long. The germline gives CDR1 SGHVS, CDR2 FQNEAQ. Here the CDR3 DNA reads TGTGCCAGCAGGTCCGGGACAGGGGTCCACGAGCAGTACTTC. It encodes CASRSGTGVHEQYF.

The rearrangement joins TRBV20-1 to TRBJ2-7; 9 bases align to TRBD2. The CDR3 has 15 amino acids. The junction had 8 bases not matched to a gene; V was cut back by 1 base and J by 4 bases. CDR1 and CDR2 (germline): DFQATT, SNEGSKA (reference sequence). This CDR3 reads CSARGRSGSDYEQYF. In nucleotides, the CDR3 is TGCAGTGCTAGAGGTCGTAGCGGGAGTGATTACGAGCAGTACTTC.

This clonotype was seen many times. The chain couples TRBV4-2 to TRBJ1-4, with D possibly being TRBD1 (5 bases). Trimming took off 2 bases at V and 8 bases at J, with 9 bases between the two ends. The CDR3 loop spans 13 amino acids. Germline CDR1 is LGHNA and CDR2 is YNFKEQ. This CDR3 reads CASSQQGGEKLFF. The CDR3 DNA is TGTGCCAGCAGCCAACAGGGTGGCGAAAAACTGTTTTTT.

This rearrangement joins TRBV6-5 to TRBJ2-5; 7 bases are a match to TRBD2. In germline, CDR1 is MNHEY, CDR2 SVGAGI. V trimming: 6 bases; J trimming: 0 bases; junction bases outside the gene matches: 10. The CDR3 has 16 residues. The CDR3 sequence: CASRWGYGRNQETQYF. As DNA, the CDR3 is TGTGCCAGCAGATGGGGATACGGGAGGAACCAAGAGACCCAGTACTTC.

The CDR3 protein is CASSTRWTGGNYGYTF. The DNA for the CDR3 is TGTGCCAGCAGTACCCGCTGGACAGGGGGCAACTATGGCTACACCTTC. The chain employs TRBV12-3 or TRBV12-4 and TRBJ1-2; 11 bases agree with TRBD1. With 5 bases clipped from V and 2 bases from J, the junction kept 7 bases outside the gene matches. The CDR3 extends over 16 amino acids.

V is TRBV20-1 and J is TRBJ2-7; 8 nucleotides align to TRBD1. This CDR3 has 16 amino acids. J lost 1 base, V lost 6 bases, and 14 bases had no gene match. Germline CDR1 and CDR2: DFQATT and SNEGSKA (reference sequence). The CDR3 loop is CSAKAQGGLLSYEQYF. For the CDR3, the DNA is TGCAGTGCAAAGGCACAGGGGGGACTCCTATCCTACGAGCAGTACTTC.

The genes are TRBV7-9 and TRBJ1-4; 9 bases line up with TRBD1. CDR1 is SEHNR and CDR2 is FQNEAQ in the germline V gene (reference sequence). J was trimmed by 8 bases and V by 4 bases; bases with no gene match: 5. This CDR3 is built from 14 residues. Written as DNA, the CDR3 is TGTGCCAGCAGCTATTTCGGGACAGGGGAAAAACTGTTTTTT. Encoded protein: CASSYFGTGEKLFF.

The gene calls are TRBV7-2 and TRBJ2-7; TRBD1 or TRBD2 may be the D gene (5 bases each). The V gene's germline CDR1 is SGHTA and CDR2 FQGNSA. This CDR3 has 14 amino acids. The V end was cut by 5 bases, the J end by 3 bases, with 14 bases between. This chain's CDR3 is CASSHAERGYEQYF. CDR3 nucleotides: TGTGCCAGCAGCCATGCGGAGAGGGGCTACGAGCAGTACTTC.

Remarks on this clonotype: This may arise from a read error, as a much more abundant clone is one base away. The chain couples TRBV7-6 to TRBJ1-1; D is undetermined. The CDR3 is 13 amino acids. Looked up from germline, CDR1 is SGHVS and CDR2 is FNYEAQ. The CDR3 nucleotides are TGTGCCCGCAGCTTAGAGACAAGTGAGGAAGCTTTCTTT. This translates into CARSLETSEEAFF.

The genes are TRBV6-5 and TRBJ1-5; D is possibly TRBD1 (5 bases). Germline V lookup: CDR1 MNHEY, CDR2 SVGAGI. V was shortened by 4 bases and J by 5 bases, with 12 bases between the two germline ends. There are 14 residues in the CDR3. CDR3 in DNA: TGTGCCAGCAGTTTATGGGGGTGGGATCAGCCCCAGCATTTT. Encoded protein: CASSLWGWDQPQHF.

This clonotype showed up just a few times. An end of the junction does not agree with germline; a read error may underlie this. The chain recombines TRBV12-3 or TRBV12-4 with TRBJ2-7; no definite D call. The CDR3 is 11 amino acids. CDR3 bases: TGTGCCAGCGGTTGGTCCTCCGAGCAGTACTTC. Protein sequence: CASGWSSEQYF.

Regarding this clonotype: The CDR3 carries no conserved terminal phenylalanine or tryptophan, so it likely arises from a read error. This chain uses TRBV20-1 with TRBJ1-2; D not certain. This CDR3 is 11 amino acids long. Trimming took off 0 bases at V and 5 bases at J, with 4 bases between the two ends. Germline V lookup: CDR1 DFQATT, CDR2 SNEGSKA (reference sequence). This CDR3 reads CSARERYGYTL. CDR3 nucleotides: TGCAGTGCTAGAGAGCGGTATGGCTACACCCTC.

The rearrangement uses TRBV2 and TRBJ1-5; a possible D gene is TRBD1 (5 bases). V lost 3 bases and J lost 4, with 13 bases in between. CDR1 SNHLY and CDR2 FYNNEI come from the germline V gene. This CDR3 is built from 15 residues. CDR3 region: CASSEVGQGNQPQHF. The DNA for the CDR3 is TGTGCCAGCAGTGAGGTTGGTCAGGGAAATCAGCCCCAGCATTTT. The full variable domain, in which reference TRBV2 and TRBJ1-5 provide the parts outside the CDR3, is EPEVTQTPSHQVTQMGQEVILRCVPISNHLYFYWYRQILGQKVEFLVSFYNNEISEKSEIFDDQFSVERPDGSNFTLKIRSTKLEDSAMYFCASSEVGQGNQPQHFGDGTRLSIL.

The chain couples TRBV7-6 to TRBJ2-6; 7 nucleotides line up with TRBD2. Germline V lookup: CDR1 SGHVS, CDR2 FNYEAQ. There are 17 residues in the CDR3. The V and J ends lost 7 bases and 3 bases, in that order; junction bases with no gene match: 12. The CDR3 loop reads CASIGRAIVDGANVLTF. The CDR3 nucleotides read TGTGCCAGCATAGGGAGGGCAATCGTCGATGGGGCCAACGTCCTGACTTTC. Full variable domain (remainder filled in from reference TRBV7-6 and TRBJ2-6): GAGVSQSPRYKVTKRGQDVALRCDPISGHVSLYWYRQALGQGPEFLTYFNYEAQQDKSGLPNDRFSAERPEGSISTLTIQRTEQRDSAMYRCASIGRAIVDGANVLTFGAGSRLTVL.

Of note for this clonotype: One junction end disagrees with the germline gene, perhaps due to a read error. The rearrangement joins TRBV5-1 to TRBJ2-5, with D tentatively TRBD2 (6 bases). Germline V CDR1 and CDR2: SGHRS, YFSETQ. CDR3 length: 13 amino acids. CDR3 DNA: TGTGCCAGCGGGCAGCCCTTCCCGGAGACCCAGTACTTC. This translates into CASGQPFPETQYF.

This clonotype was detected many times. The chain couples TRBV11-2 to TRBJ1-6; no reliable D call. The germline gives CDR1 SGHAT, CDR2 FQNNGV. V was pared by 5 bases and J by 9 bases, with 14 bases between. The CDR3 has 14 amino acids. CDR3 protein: CASSLRVGISPLHF. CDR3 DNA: TGTGCCAGCAGCCTTAGGGTGGGTATTTCACCCCTCCACTTT. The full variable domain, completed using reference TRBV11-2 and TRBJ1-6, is EAGVAQSPRYKIIEKRQSVAFWCNPISGHATLYWYQQILGQGPKLLIQFQNNGVVDDSQLPKDRFSAERLKGVDSTLKIQPAKLEDSAVYLCASSLRVGISPLHFGNGTRLTVT.